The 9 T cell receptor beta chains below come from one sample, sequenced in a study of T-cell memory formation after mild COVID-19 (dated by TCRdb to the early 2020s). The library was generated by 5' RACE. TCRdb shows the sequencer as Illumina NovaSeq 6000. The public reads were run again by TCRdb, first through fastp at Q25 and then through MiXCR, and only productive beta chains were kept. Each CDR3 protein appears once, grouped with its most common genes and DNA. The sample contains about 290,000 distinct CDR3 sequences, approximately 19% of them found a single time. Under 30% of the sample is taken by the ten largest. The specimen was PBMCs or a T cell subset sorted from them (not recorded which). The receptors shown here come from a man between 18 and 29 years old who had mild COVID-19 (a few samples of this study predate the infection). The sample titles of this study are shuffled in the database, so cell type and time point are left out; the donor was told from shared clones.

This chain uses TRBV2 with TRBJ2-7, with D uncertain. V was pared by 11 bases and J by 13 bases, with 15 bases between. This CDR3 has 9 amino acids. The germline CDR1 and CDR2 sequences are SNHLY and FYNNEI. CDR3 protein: CAPFPKGYV. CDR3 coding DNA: TGTGCCCCTTTCCCTAAGGGTTACGTC.

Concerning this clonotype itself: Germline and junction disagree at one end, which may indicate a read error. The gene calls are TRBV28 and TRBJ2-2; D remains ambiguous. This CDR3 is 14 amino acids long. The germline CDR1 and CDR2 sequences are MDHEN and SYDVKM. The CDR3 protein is CASRPDLNAGELFF. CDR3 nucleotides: TGTGCCAGCAGACCCGACCTGAACGCCGGGGAGCTGTTTTTT.

The CDR3 DNA follows: TGTGCCAGCAGCTTTAGGATTAATTCACCCCTCCACTTT. Residues: CASSFRINSPLHF. The J gene is TRBJ1-6, the V gene TRBV5-5, with D hard to call. Germline V gene sequence: CDR1 SGHKS, CDR2 YYEKEE (reference sequence). The CDR3 consists of 13 residues. Trimming left V 2 bases short and J 6 bases short, with 6 bases between.

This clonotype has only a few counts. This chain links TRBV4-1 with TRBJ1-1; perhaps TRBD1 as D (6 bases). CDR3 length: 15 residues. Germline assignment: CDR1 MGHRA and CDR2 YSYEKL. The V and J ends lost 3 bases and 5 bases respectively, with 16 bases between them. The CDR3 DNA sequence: TGCGCCAGCAGCCATGACCAGGGGCGGGGGACTGAAGCTTTCTTT. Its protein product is CASSHDQGRGTEAFF.

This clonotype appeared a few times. CDR3 amino acids: CASSQGTGVEQYV. The CDR3 DNA is TGTGCCAGCTCACAAGGGACAGGGGTCGAGCAGTACGTC. The chain carries TRBV18 and TRBJ2-7; 10 bases are shared with TRBD1. Trimming cost V 4 bases and J 6 bases; bases outside gene matches: 3. The CDR3 runs 13 residues. Per germline, CDR1 KGHSH and CDR2 LQKENI.

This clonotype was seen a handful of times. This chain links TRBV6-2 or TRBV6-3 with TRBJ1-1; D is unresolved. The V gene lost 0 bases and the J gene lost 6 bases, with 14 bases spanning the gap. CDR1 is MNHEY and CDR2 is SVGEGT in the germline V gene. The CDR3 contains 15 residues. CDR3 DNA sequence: TGTGCCAGCAGTTACTCGATTTGGACTCGGGCTGAAGCTTTCTTT. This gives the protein CASSYSIWTRAEAFF.

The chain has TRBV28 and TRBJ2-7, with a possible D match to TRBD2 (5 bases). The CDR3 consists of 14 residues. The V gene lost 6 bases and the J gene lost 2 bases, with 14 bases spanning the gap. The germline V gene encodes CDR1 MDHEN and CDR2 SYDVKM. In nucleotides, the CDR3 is TGTGCCAGCAGCCCCGGAGGTGGCCCCTACGAGCAGTACGTC. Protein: CASSPGGGPYEQYV.

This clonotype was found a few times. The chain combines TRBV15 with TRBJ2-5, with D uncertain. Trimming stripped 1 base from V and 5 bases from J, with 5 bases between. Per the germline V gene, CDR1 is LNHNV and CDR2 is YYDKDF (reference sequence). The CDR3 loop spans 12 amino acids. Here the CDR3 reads CATSRAGETQYF. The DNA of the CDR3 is TGTGCCACCAGCAGAGCCGGCGAGACCCAGTACTTC.

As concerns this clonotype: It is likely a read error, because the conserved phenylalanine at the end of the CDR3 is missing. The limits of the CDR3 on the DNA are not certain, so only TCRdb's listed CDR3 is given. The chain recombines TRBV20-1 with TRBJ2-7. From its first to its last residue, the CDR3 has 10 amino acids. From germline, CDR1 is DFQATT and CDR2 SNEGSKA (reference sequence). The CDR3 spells CSARDRTALG.